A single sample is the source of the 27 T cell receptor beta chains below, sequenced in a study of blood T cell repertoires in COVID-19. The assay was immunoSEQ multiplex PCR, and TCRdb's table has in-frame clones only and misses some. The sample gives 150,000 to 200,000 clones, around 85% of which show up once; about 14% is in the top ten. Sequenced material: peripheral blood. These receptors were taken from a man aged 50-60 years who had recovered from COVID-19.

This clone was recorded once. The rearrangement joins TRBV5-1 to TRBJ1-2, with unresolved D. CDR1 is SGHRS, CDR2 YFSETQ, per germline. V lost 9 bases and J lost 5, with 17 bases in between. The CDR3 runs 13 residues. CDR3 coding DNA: TGCGCCACCAAAGCGTCCGGAGGGTATGGCTACACCTTC. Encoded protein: CATKASGGYGYTF. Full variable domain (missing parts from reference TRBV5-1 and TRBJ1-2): KAGVTQTPRYLIKTRGQQVTLSCSPISGHRSVSWYQQTPGQGLQFLFEYFSETQRNKGNFPGRFSGRQFSNSRSEMNVSTLELGDSALYLCATKASGGYGYTFGSGTRLTVV.

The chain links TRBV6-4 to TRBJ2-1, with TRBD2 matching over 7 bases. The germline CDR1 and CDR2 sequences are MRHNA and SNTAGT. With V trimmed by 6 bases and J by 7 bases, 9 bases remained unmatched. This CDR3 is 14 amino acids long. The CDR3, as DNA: TGTGCCAGCAGCCTAAGCGGGGAAGGTAATGAGCAGTTCTTC. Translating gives CASSLSGEGNEQFF.

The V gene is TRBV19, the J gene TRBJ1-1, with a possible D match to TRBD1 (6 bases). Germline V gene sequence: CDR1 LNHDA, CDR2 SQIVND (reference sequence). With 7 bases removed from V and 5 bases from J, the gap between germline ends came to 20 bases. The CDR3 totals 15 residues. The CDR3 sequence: CASTLSDGGQTEAFF. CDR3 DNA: TGTGCCAGTACTCTAAGCGACGGGGGGCAAACTGAAGCTTTCTTT.

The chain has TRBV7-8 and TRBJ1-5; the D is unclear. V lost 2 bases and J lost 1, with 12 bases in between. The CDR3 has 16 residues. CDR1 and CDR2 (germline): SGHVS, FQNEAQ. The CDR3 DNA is TGTGCCAGCAGCTTAACCGGTCTCTGGAGCAATCAGCCCCAGCATTTT. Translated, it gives CASSLTGLWSNQPQHF.

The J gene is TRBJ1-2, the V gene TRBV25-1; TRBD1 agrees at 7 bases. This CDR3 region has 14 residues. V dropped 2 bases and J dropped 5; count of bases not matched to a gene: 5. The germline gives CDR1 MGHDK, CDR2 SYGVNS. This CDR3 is CASSEATGDYGYTF. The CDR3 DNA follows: TGTGCCAGCAGTGAAGCAACAGGGGATTATGGCTACACCTTC.

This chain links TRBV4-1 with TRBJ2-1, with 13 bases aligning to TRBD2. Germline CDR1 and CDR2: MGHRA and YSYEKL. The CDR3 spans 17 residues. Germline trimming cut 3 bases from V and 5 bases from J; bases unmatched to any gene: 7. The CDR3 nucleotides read TGCGCCAGCAGCCACGGAACTGGACTAGCGGGGGACAATGAGCAGTTCTTC. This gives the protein CASSHGTGLAGDNEQFF.

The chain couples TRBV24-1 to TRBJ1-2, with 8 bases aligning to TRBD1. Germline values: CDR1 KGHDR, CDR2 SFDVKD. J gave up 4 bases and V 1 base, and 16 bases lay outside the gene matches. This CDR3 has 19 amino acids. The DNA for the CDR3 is TGTGCCACCAGTGATTTTTTTAATTCAGGGGGCGCAGAGGGCTATGGCTACACCTTC. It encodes CATSDFFNSGGAEGYGYTF.

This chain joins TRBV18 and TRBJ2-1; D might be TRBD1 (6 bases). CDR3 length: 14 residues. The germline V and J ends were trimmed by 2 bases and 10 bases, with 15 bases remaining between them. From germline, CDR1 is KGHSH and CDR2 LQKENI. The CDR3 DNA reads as TGTGCCAGCTCACCAGAGACCCGTAGGGGGGAGCAGTTCTTC. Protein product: CASSPETRRGEQFF.

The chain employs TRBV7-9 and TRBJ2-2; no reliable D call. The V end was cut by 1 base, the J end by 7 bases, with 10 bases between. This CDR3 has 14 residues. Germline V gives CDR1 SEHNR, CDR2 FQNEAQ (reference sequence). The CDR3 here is CASSLGRRIGELFF. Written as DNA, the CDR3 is TGTGCCAGCAGCTTAGGGCGGCGGATCGGGGAGCTGTTTTTT.

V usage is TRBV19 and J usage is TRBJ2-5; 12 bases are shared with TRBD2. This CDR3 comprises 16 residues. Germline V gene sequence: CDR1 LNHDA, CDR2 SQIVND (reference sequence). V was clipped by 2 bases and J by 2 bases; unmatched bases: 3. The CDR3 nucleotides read TGTGCCAGTAGTATACGCCTAGCGGGAGGGCAAGAGACCCAGTACTTC. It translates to CASSIRLAGGQETQYF.

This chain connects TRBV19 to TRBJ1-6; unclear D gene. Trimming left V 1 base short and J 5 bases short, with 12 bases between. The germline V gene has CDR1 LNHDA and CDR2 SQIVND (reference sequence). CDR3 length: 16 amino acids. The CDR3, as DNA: TGTGCCAGTAGTATAGTAACCCGCCTAAATAATTCACCCCTCCACTTT. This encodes CASSIVTRLNNSPLHF.

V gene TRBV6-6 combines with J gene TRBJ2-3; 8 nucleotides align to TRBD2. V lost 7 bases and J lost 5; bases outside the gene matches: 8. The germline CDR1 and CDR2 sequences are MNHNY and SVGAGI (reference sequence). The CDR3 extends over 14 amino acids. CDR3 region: CASTQAGVKDTQYF. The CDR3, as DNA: TGTGCCAGCACTCAAGCGGGAGTGAAAGATACGCAGTATTTT.

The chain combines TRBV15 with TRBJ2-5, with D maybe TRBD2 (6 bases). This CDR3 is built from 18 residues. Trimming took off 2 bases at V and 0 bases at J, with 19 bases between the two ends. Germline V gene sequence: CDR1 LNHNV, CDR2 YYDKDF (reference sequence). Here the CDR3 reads CATSRKKLAGFYQETQYF. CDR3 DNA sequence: TGTGCCACCAGCAGAAAAAAACTCGCGGGATTCTACCAAGAGACCCAGTACTTC.

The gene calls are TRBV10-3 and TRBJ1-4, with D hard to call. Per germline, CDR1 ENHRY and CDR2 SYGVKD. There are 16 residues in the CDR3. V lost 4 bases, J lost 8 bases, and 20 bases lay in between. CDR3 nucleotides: TGTGCCATCAGTGCTTTTTCTCGAGATCCTCCCGAAAAACTGTTTTTT. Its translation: CAISAFSRDPPEKLFF.

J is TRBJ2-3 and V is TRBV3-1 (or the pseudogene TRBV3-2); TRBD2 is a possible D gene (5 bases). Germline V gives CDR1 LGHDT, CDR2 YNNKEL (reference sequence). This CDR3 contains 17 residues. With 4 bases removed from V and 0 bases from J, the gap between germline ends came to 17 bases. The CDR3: CASSLRPSRTSTDTQYF. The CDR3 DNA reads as TGTGCCAGCAGCCTCCGCCCGAGTAGGACTAGCACAGATACGCAGTATTTT.

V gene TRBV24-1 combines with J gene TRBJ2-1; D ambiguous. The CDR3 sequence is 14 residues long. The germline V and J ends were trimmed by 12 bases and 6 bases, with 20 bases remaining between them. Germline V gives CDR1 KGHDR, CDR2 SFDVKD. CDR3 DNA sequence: TGTGCCCCCTCTAACGAGGTCTTTTGCAATGAGCAGTTCTTC. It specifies CAPSNEVFCNEQFF.

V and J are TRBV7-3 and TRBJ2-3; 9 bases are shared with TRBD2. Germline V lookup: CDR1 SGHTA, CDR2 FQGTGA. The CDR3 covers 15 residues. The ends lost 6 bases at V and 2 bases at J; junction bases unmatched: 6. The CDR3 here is CASSIAGAATDTQYF. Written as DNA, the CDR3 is TGTGCCAGCAGTATAGCGGGAGCCGCCACAGATACGCAGTATTTT.

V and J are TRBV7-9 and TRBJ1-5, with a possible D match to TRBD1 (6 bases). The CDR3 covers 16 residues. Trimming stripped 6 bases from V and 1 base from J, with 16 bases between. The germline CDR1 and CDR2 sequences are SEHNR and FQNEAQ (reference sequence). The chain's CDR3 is CASSPGTYLSNQPQHF. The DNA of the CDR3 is TGTGCCAGCAGTCCAGGGACATACTTAAGCAATCAGCCCCAGCATTTT.

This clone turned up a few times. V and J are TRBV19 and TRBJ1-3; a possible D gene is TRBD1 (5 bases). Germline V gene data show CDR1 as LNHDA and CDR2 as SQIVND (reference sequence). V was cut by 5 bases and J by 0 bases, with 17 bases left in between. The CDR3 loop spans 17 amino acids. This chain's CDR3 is CASSGARQHSSGNTIYF. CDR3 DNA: TGTGCCAGTAGTGGGGCCAGACAGCATAGCTCTGGAAACACCATATATTTT.

CDR3 nucleotides: TGTGCCAGCAGGGGACAGGGGGCCGGAGTTGATTCACCCCTCCACTTT. It codes for CASRGQGAGVDSPLHF. The chain couples TRBV7-9 to TRBJ1-6; 12 bases match TRBD1. Germline CDR1 and CDR2: SEHNR and FQNEAQ (reference sequence). Trimming took 6 bases from V and 8 from J; bases not matched to a gene: 8. The CDR3 runs to 16 residues.

The CDR3 sequence: CASLRDEQFF. The DNA of the CDR3 is TGTGCCAGCCTCAGGGATGAGCAGTTCTTC. This chain joins TRBV2 and TRBJ2-1, with D possibly matching TRBD1 (5 bases). Germline CDR1 and CDR2: SNHLY and FYNNEI. The CDR3 consists of 10 residues. Deletions cut 8 bases from V and 8 bases from J, with 7 bases between.

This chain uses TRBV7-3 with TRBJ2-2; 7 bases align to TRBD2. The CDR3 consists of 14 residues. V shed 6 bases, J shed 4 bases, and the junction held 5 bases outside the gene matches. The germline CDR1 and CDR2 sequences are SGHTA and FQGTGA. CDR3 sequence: CASSSRTSTGELFF. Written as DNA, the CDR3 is TGTGCCAGCAGTTCAAGGACTAGCACCGGGGAGCTGTTTTTT. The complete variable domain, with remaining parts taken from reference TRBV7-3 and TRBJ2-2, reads GAGVSQTPSNKVTEKGKYVELRCDPISGHTALYWYRQSLGQGPEFLIYFQGTGAADDSGLPNDRFFAVRPEGSVSTLKIQRTERGDSAVYLCASSSRTSTGELFFGEGSRLTVL.

CDR3 sequence: CASSIEGTGYGYTF. The CDR3 bases are TGTGCCAGTAGTATAGAGGGGACAGGCTATGGCTACACCTTC. The V gene is TRBV19, the J gene TRBJ1-2; the match to TRBD1 covers 8 bases. The CDR3 has 14 amino acids. Losses at the gene ends were 0 bases for V and 4 bases for J; bases not matched to a gene: 1. In germline, CDR1 is LNHDA, CDR2 SQIVND (reference sequence).

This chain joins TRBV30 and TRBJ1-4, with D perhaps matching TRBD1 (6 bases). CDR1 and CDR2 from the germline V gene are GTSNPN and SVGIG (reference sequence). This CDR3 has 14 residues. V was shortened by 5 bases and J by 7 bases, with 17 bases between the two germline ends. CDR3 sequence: CAWAQGRGSEKLFF. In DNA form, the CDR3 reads TGTGCCTGGGCCCAGGGTAGGGGGAGTGAAAAACTGTTTTTT. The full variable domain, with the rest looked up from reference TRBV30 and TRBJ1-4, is SQTIHQWPATLVQPVGSPLSLECTVEGTSNPNLYWYRQAAGRGLQLLFYSVGIGQISSEVPQNLSASRPQDRQFILSSKKLLLSDSGFYLCAWAQGRGSEKLFFGSGTQLSVL.

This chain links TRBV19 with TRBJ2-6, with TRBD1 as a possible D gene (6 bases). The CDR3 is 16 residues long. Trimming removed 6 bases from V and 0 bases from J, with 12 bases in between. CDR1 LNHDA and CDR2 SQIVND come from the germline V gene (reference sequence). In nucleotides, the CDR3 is TGTGCCAGTAGACAGGGAGACAGCTCTGGGGCCAACGTCCTGACTTTC. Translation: CASRQGDSSGANVLTF.

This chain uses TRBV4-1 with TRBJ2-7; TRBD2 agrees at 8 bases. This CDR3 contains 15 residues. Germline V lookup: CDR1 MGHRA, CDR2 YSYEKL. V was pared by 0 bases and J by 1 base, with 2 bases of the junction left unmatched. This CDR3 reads CASSQDPGGSYEQYF. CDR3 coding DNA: TGCGCCAGCAGCCAAGATCCGGGAGGGTCCTACGAGCAGTACTTC.

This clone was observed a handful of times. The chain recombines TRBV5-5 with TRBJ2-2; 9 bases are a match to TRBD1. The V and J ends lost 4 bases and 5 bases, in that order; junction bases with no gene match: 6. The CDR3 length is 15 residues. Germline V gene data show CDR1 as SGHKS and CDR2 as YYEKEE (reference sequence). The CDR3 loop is CASSQIGQGTGELFF. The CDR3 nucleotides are TGTGCCAGCAGCCAAATAGGACAGGGGACCGGGGAGCTGTTTTTT.